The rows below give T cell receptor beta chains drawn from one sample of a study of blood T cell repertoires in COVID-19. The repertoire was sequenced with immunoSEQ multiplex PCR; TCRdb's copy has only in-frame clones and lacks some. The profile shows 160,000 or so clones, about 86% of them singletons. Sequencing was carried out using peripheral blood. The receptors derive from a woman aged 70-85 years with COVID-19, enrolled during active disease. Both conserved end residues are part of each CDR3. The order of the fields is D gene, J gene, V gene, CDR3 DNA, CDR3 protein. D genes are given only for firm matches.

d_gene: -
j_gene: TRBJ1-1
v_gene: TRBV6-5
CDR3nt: TGTGCCAGCAGGGACCTGGGACTGATGAACACTGAAGCTTTCTTT
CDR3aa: CASRDLGLMNTEAFF

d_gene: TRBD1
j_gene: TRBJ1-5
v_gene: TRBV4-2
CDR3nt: TGTGCCAGCAGCCAAGATGTACAGGGGGTTGGCAATCAGCCCCAGCATTTT
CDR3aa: CASSQDVQGVGNQPQHF

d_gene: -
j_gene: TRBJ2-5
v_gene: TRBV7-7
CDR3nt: TGTGCCAGCAGCTTGGGAGGGGGTTCTCAAGAGACCCAGTACTTC
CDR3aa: CASSLGGGSQETQYF

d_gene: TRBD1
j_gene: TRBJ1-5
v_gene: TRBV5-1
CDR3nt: TGCGCCAGCAGCTTGGGGGGGACAGGGAATCAGCCCCAGCATTTT
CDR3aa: CASSLGGTGNQPQHF

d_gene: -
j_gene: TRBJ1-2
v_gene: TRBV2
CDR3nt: TGTGCCAGCAGTGCCAGGGAAGGTAGTGGCTACACCTTC
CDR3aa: CASSAREGSGYTF

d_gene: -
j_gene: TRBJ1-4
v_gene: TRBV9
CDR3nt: TGTGCCAGCAGCGGCCCAGGGACTAACCGGATTAATGAAAAACTGTTTTTT
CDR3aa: CASSGPGTNRINEKLFF

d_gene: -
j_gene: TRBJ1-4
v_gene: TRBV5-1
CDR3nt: TGCGCCAGCAGCGGGCCGGAGGGAACTAATGAAAAACTGTTTTTT
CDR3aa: CASSGPEGTNEKLFF

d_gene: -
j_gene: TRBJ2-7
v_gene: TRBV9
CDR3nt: TGTGCCAGCAGCGCCGCCGGGTGGGGAGCGGGCGAGCAGTACTTC
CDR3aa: CASSAAGWGAGEQYF

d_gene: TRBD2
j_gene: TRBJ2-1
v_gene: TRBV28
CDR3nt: TGTGCCAGCAGCAAAGCGGGGGGGCTGAGTGAGCAGTTCTTC
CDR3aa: CASSKAGGLSEQFF

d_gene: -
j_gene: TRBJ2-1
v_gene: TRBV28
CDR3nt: TGTGCCAGCAGTTTCGGCGGGGGCGGTTCGAATGAGCAGTTCTTC
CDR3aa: CASSFGGGGSNEQFF

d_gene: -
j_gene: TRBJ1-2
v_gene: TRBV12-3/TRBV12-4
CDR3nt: TGTGCCAGCCAAAAAGACGGACTCTATGGCTACACCTTC
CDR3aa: CASQKDGLYGYTF

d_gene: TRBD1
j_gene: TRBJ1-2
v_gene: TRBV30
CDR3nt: TGTGCCTGGAGTCACCCGGGACAGGGCTTCGGCGGTAACTATGGCTACACCTTC
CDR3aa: CAWSHPGQGFGGNYGYTF

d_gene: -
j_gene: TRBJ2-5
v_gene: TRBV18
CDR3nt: TGTGCCAGCTCACCGCCAGGGCCAGAGACCCAGTACTTC
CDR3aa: CASSPPGPETQYF

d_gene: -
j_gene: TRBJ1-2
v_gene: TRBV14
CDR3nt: TGTGCCAGCAGCCAAGGAGTGCACTATGGCTACACCTTC
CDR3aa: CASSQGVHYGYTF

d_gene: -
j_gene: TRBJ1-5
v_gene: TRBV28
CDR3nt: TGTGCCAGCAGTTCCGGCAGGGGTGGCGTTAGGGGCAATCAGCCCCAGCATTTT
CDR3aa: CASSSGRGGVRGNQPQHF